This T cell receptor beta chain was sequenced for a study of T-cell memory formation after mild COVID-19. Each CDR3 protein is one row after TCRdb ran MiXCR on the 5' RACE reads. The profile shows 350,000 to 500,000 distinct CDR3 sequences, less than 25% of them singletons. This clonotype has a handful of counts. V lost 2 bases and J 3 bases, leaving 10 bases between the germline ends. Germline lookup yields CDR1 MNHNY and CDR2 SVGAGI (reference sequence). The CDR3 spans 14 residues. V and J are TRBV6-6 and TRBJ1-1, with TRBD1 as a possible D gene (5 bases). This TCR was sampled from an adult woman who had mild COVID-19 (a few samples of this study predate the infection). Cell type and time point are not known. The sample consisted of PBMCs or a T cell subset sorted from them (not recorded which). The CDR3 loop is CASSYQGSDTEAFF. CDR3 coding DNA: TGTGCCAGCAGTTACCAGGGTTCGGACACTGAAGCTTTCTTT.